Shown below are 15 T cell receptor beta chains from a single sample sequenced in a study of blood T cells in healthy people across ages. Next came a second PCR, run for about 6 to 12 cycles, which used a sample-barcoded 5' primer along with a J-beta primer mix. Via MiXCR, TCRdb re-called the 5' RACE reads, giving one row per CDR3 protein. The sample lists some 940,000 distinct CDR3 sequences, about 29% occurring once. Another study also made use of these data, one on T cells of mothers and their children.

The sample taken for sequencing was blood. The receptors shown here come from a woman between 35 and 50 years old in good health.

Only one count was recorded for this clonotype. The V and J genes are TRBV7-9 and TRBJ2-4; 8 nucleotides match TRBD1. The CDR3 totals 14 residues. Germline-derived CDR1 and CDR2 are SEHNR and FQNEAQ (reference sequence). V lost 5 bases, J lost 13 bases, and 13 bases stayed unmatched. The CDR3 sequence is CASSPRMDRETQYF. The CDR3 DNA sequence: TGTGCCAGCAGCCCCCGGATGGACAGGGAAACGCAGTACTTC.

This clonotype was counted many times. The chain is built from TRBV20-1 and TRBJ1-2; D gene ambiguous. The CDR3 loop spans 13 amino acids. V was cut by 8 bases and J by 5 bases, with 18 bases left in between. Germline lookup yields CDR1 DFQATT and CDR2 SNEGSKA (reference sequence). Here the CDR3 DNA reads TGCAGTCGTCTCGAGGGTCGTGGGTATGGCTACACCTTC. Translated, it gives CSRLEGRGYGYTF.

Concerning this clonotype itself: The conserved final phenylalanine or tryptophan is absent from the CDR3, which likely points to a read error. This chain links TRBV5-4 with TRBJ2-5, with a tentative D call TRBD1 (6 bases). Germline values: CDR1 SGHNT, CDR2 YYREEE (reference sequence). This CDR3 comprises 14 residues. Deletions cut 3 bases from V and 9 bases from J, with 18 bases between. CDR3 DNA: TGTGCCAGCAGCTGCAGACAGGCCCAAGACCCCCAGTACTGC. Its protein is CASSCRQAQDPQYC.

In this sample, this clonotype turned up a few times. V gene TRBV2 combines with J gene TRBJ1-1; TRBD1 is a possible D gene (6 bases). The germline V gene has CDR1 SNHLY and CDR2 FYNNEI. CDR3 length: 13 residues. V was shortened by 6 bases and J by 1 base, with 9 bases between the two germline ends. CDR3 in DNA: TGTGCCAGCAGGGCACAGGGGAACACTGAAGCTTTCTTT. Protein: CASRAQGNTEAFF.

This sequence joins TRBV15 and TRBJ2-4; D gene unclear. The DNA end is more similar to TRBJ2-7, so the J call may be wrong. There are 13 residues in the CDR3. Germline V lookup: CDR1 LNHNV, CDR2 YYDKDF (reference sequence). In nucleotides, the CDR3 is TGTGCCACCAGCAGAGGAGCTGCCTACGAGCAGTACTTC. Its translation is CATSRGAAYEQYF.

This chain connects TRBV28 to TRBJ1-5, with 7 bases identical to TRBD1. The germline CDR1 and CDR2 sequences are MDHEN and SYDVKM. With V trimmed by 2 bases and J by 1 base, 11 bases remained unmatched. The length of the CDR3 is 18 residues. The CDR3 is CASSLPGRGLKSNQPQHF. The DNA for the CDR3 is TGTGCCAGCAGTTTACCGGGGAGGGGGCTAAAGAGCAATCAGCCCCAGCATTTT.

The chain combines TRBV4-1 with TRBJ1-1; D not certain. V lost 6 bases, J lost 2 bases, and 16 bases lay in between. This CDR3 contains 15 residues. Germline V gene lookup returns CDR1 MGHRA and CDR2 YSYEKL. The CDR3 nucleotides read TGCGCCAGCAGGGTAAATAGCCAGTCCAACACTGAAGCTTTCTTT. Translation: CASRVNSQSNTEAFF.

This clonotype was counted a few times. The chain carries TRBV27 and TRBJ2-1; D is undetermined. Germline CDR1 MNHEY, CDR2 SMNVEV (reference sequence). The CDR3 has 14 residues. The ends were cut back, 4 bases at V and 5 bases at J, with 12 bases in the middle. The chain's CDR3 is CASSSRNRDNEQFF. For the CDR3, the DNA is TGTGCCAGCAGTTCGCGTAATAGGGACAATGAGCAGTTCTTC.

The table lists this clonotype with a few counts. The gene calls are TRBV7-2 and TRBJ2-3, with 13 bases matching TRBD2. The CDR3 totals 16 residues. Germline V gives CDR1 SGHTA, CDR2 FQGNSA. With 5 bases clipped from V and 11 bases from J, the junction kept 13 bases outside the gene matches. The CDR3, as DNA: TGTGCCAGCAGCCGACGACTAGCGGGGGGCACGGTCGAGCAGTATTTT. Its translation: CASSRRLAGGTVEQYF.

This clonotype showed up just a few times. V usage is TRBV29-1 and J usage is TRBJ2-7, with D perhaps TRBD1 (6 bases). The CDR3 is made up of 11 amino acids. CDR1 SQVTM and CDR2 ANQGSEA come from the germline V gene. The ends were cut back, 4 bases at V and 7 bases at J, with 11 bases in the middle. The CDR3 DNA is TGCAGCGTTGGGGGGCCATGGGAGCAGTACTTC. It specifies CSVGGPWEQYF.

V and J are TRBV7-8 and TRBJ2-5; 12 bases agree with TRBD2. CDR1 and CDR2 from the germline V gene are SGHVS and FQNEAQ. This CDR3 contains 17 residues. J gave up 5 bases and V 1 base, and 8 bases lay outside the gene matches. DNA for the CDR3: TGTGCCAGCAGCTTAGGGGTGCTAGCGGGGGGGCACGAGACCCAGTACTTC. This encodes CASSLGVLAGGHETQYF.

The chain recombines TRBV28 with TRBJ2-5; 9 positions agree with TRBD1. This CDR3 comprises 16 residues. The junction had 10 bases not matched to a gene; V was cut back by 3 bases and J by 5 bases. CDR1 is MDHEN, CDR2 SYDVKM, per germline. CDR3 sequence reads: CASSFPLQGAAETQYF. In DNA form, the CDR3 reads TGTGCCAGCAGTTTCCCTCTACAGGGGGCCGCGGAGACCCAGTACTTC.

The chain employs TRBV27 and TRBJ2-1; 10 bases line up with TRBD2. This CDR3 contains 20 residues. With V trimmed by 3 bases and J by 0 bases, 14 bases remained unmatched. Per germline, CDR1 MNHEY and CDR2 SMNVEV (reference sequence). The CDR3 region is CASSFRPPGTSAFSYNEQFF. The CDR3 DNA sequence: TGTGCCAGCAGTTTCCGCCCCCCCGGGACTAGCGCTTTCTCCTACAATGAGCAGTTCTTC.

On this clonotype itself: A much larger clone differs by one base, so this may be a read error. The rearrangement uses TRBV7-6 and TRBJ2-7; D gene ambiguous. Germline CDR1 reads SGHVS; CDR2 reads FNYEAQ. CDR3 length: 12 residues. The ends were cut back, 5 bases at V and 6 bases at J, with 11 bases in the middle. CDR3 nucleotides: TGTGCCAGCAGCCTTCCTCGGGCCGAGCAGTACTTC. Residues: CASSLPRAEQYF.

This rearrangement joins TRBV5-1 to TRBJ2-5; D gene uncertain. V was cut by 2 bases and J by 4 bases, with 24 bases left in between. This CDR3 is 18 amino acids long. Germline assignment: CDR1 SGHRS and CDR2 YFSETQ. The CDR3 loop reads CASSFNSMRRQRGETQYF. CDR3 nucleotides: TGCGCCAGCAGCTTCAATAGTATGCGTAGGCAACGTGGAGAGACCCAGTACTTC.